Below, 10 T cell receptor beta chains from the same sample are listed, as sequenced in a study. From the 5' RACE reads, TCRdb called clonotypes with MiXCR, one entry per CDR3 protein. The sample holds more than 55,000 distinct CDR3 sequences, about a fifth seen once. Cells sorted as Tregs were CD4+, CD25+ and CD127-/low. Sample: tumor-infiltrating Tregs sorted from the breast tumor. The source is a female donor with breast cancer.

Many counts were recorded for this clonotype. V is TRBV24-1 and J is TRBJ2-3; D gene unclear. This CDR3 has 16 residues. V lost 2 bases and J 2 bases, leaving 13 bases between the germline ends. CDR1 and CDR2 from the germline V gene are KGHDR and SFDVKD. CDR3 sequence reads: CATSDSGVQVTDTQYF. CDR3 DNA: TGTGCCACCAGTGATTCAGGAGTCCAGGTCACAGATACGCAGTATTTT.

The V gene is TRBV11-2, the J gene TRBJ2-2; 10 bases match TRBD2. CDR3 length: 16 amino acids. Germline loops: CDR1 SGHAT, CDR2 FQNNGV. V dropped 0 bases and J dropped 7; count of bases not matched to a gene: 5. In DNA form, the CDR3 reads TGTGCCAGCAGCTTAGAATGGACTAGCGGATTCGGGGAGCTGTTTTTT. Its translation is CASSLEWTSGFGELFF.

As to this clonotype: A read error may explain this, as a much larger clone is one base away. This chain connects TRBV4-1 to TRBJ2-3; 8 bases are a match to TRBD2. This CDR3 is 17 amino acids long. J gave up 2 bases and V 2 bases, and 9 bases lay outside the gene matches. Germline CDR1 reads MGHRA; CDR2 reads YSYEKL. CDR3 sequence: CASSQKLSGRVTDTQYF. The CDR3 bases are TGCGCCAGCAGCCAAAAATTGAGCGGGAGAGTCACAGATACGCAGTATTTT.

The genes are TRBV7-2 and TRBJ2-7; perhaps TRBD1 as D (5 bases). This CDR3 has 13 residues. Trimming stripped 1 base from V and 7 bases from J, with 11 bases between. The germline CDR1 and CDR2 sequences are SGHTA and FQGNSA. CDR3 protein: CASSLDWTKEQYF. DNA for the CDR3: TGTGCCAGCAGCTTAGATTGGACAAAAGAGCAGTACTTC.

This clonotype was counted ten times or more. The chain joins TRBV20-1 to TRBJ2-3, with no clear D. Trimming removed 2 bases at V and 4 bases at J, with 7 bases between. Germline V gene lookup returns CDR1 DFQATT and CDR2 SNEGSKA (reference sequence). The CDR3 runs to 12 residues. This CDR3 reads CSARPVADTQYF. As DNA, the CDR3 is TGCAGTGCTAGACCCGTCGCAGATACGCAGTATTTT.

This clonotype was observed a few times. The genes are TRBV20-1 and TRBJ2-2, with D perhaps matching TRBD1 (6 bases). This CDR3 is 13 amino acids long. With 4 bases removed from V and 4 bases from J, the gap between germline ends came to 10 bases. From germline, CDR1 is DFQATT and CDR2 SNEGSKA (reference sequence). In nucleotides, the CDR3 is TGCAGTGCTAAGATGGGGGCCACCGGGGAGCTGTTTTTT. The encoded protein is CSAKMGATGELFF.

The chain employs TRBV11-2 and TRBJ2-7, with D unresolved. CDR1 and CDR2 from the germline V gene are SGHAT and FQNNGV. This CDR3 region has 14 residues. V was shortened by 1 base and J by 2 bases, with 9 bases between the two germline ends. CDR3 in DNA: TGTGCCAGCAGCTTAGTTAGCAGACCCTACGAGCAGTACTTC. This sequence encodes CASSLVSRPYEQYF. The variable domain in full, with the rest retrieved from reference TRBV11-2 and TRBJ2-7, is EAGVAQSPRYKIIEKRQSVAFWCNPISGHATLYWYQQILGQGPKLLIQFQNNGVVDDSQLPKDRFSAERLKGVDSTLKIQPAKLEDSAVYLCASSLVSRPYEQYFGPGTRLTVT.

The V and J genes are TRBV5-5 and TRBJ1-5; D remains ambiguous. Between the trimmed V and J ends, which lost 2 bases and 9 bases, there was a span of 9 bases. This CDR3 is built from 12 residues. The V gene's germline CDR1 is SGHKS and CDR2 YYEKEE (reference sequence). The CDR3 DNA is TGTGCCAGCAGCTTAGGAGGAGGGCCCCAGCATTTT. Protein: CASSLGGGPQHF.

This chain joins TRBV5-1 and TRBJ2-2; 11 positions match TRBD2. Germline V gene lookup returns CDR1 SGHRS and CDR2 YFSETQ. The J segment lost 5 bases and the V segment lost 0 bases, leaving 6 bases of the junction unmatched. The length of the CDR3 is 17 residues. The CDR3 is CASSLGLAGPKTGELFF. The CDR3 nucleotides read TGCGCCAGCAGCTTGGGACTAGCGGGACCCAAGACCGGGGAGCTGTTTTTT.

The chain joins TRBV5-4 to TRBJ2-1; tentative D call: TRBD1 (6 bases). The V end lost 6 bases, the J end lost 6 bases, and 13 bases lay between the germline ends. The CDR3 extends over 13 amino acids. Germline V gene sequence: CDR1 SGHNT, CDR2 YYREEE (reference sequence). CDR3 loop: CASTMDRFNEQFF. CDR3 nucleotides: TGTGCCAGCACCATGGACAGATTCAATGAGCAGTTCTTC.